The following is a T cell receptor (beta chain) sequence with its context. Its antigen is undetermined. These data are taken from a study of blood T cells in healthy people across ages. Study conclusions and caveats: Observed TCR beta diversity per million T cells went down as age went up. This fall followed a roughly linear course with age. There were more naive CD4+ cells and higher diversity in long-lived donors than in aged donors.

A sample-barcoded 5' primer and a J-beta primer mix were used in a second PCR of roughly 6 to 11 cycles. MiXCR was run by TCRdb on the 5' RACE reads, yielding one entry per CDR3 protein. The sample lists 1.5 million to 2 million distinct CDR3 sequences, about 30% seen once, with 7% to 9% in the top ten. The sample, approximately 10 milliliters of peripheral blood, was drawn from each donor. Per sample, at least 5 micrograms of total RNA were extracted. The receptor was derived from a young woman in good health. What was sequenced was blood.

CDR3 protein: CASSRMAISEAFF. The CDR3 bases are TGTGCCAGCAGCCGAATGGCGATTTCGGAAGCTTTCTTT. This chain links TRBV7-2 with TRBJ1-1; no definite D call. The CDR3 has 13 residues. V lost 5 bases and J 8 bases, leaving 15 bases between the germline ends. Looked up from germline, CDR1 is SGHTA and CDR2 is FQGNSA. Variable domain in full (rest from reference TRBV7-2 and TRBJ1-1): GAGVSQSPSNKVTEKGKDVELRCDPISGHTALYWYRQSLGQGLEFLIYFQGNSAPDKSGLPSDRFSAERTGGSVSTLTIQRTQQEDSAVYLCASSRMAISEAFFGQGTRLTVV.